The 16 T cell receptor beta chains below all came from one sample that was sequenced in a study of blood T cell repertoires in COVID-19. This table comes from immunoSEQ multiplex PCR, and its TCRdb copy is limited to in-frame clones, with some not included. The table records about 64,000 clones, 72% of them present only once. The sequencing sample was made of PBMCs or T cells enriched from blood (not recorded which). These receptors originate from a woman in her sixties who had been exposed to COVID-19.

This chain links TRBV5-1 with TRBJ1-2; 8 nucleotides match TRBD1. With 3 bases clipped from V and 3 bases from J, the junction kept 4 bases outside the gene matches. CDR1 SGHRS and CDR2 YFSETQ come from the germline V gene. The CDR3 loop spans 14 amino acids. This chain's CDR3 is CASSSSGGDYGYTF. CDR3 bases: TGCGCCAGCAGCTCCTCAGGGGGCGACTATGGCTACACCTTC.

The rearrangement uses TRBV6-2 or TRBV6-3 and TRBJ2-7, with 8 nucleotides matching TRBD2. CDR1 MNHEY and CDR2 SVGEGT come from the germline V gene. V lost 4 bases, J lost 5 bases, and 10 bases stayed unmatched. The CDR3 loop spans 15 amino acids. This CDR3 is CASSFRTSYKNEQYF. The CDR3 DNA reads TGTGCCAGCAGTTTCAGGACTAGCTACAAAAACGAGCAGTACTTC.

This CDR3 reads CASSPSGVLLNEQYF. The CDR3 DNA reads as TGTGCCAGCAGCCCATCCGGGGTCCTTCTAAACGAGCAGTACTTC. The chain couples TRBV5-4 to TRBJ2-7; D may be TRBD2 (5 bases). CDR1 is SGHNT, CDR2 YYREEE, per germline (reference sequence). Trimming left V 4 bases short and J 5 bases short, with 19 bases between. This CDR3 comprises 15 residues.

The J gene is TRBJ2-3, the V gene TRBV3-1 (or the pseudogene TRBV3-2); D is undetermined. Between the trimmed V and J ends, which lost 3 bases and 2 bases, there was a span of 12 bases. Germline values: CDR1 LGHDT, CDR2 YNNKEL (reference sequence). The CDR3 spans 15 residues. The CDR3 spells CASSQQHRLTDTQYF. In DNA form, the CDR3 reads TGTGCCAGCAGCCAGCAACATCGACTCACAGATACGCAGTATTTT.

The chain employs TRBV9 and TRBJ1-3; 8 bases align to TRBD1. The germline gives CDR1 SGDLS, CDR2 YYNGEE. This CDR3 has 15 residues. After removal of 4 bases from V and 4 bases from J, the junction contained 7 bases not matched to a gene. The CDR3 spells CASSPQDRAGNTIYF. Here the CDR3 DNA reads TGTGCCAGCAGCCCCCAGGACAGGGCCGGAAACACCATATATTTT. The whole variable domain, filled in from reference TRBV9 and TRBJ1-3, reads DSGVTQTPKHLITATGQRVTLRCSPRSGDLSVYWYQQSLDQGLQFLIQYYNGEERAKGNILERFSAQQFPDLHSELNLSSLELGDSALYFCASSPQDRAGNTIYFGEGSWLTVV.

With respect to this clone: Other DNA sequences in the same sample also yield this CDR3. The chain is built from TRBV9 and TRBJ1-6, with 8 bases that match TRBD1. From germline, CDR1 is SGDLS and CDR2 YYNGEE. The V gene end was trimmed by 0 bases and the J gene end by 7 bases; junction bases not matched to a gene: 0. The CDR3 has 14 residues. CDR3 sequence: CASSVGTGNSPLHF. DNA of the CDR3: TGTGCCAGCAGCGTAGGGACAGGGAATTCACCCCTCCACTTT.

The chain uses TRBV19 and TRBJ2-7; tentatively, D is TRBD2 (5 bases). Germline V lookup: CDR1 LNHDA, CDR2 SQIVND (reference sequence). The CDR3 loop spans 15 amino acids. Trimming took off 3 bases at V and 3 bases at J, with 15 bases between the two ends. The CDR3, as DNA: TGTGCCAGTAGTATGCCGACCGGGGTCGGCTACGAGCAGTACTTC. Translated, it gives CASSMPTGVGYEQYF.

This clone was found a few times. The V gene is TRBV28, the J gene TRBJ1-2; 10 bases map to TRBD1. After removal of 7 bases from V and 4 bases from J, the junction contained 15 bases not matched to a gene. Germline values: CDR1 MDHEN, CDR2 SYDVKM. The CDR3 covers 17 residues. The CDR3 bases are TGTGCCAGCATTCCCGGGGGGACAGGGGCACGGCTCTATGGCTACACCTTC. Encoded protein: CASIPGGTGARLYGYTF.

J is TRBJ2-1 and V is TRBV7-2, with 9 bases identical to TRBD2. This CDR3 is 15 amino acids long. In germline, CDR1 is SGHTA, CDR2 FQGNSA. V dropped 2 bases and J dropped 3; count of bases not matched to a gene: 2. CDR3 bases: TGTGCCAGCAGCTTACTAGCGGGGAGCTACAATGAGCAGTTCTTC. Residues: CASSLLAGSYNEQFF.

The CDR3 DNA reads TGTGCCAGCCGGCTGGGGGCTTTCTCGTCCGAGCAGTACTTC. Protein sequence: CASRLGAFSSEQYF. The chain joins TRBV27 to TRBJ2-7; D perhaps matches TRBD1 (6 bases). Deletions cut 8 bases from V and 6 bases from J, with 20 bases between. This CDR3 is 14 amino acids long. CDR1 and CDR2 from the germline V gene are MNHEY and SMNVEV (reference sequence).

The rearrangement links TRBV29-1 to TRBJ1-1; possibly TRBD1 for D (6 bases). V was pared by 4 bases and J by 4 bases, with 16 bases between. Germline CDR1 and CDR2: SQVTM and ANQGSEA. The CDR3 consists of 14 residues. Here the CDR3 reads CSVGALGGITEAFF. DNA of the CDR3: TGCAGCGTTGGCGCCTTAGGGGGAATCACTGAAGCTTTCTTT. Full variable domain (missing parts from reference TRBV29-1 and TRBJ1-1): SAVISQKPSRDICQRGTSLTIQCQVDSQVTMMFWYRQQPGQSLTLIATANQGSEATYESGFVIDKFPISRPNLTFSTLTVSNMSPEDSSIYLCSVGALGGITEAFFGQGTRLTVV.

This chain connects TRBV24-1 to TRBJ1-5; the D gene is possibly TRBD1 (6 bases). This CDR3 region has 14 residues. Germline CDR1 and CDR2: KGHDR and SFDVKD. Trimming removed 4 bases at V and 9 bases at J, with 15 bases between. CDR3 loop: CATSERTDELPQHF. DNA of the CDR3: TGTGCCACCAGTGAAAGGACAGATGAGCTGCCCCAGCATTTT.

This clone was seen more than once but under ten times. The chain recombines TRBV3-1 (or the pseudogene TRBV3-2) with TRBJ2-3, with D perhaps TRBD2 (7 bases). In germline, CDR1 is LGHDT, CDR2 YNNKEL (reference sequence). V lost 1 base to trimming and J lost 6 bases, with 14 bases between them. The CDR3 runs to 15 residues. DNA for the CDR3: TGTGCCAGCAGCCAAGTGGGGGGGGCGAGGGATACGCAGTATTTT. It codes for CASSQVGGARDTQYF.

This clone was observed once. The junction shows a germline mismatch at one end, possibly a read error. This sequence joins TRBV20-1 and TRBJ2-7; D is uncertain. The CDR3 has 9 amino acids. The germline V gene has CDR1 DFQATT and CDR2 SNEGSKA (reference sequence). CDR3 sequence reads: CSAAATATF. The CDR3 DNA reads TGCAGTGCTGCAGCGACCGCAACGTTC.

The chain uses TRBV7-9 and TRBJ2-5; D is uncertain. The V end was cut by 7 bases, the J end by 1 base, with 7 bases between. In germline, CDR1 is SEHNR, CDR2 FQNEAQ (reference sequence). CDR3 size: 12 residues. DNA for the CDR3: TGTGCCAGCAAGTCCAGCCAAGAGACCCAGTACTTC. It encodes CASKSSQETQYF.

The chain uses TRBV23-1 and TRBJ1-2; the match to TRBD1 covers 7 bases. TRBV23-1 is an ORF for which the function is uncertain. Trimming cost V 2 bases and J 8 bases; bases outside gene matches: 11. This CDR3 contains 15 residues. The CDR3 DNA reads TGCGCCAGCAGTCAACAGACAGGGTCGGAAGTCGGCTACACCTTC. Its translation: CASSQQTGSEVGYTF.